These 17 T cell receptor beta chains were all obtained from the same sample, sequenced in a study of T-cell reconstitution after alpha-beta-depleted transplantation in children. Using unique molecular identifiers, the investigators prepared the TCRbeta library. MiXCR was run by TCRdb on the PCR reads, yielding one entry per CDR3 protein. The sample has about 580,000 distinct CDR3 sequences, 25% to 30% seen once. This material consisted of PBMCs, taken before TCRalphabeta/CD19-depleted stem cell transplant. These receptor sequences come from a boy under two years old with Wiskott-Aldrich syndrome, due to receive a stem cell transplant.

Only a few counts were recorded for this clonotype. The V gene is TRBV3-1, the J gene TRBJ1-1, with 9 bases aligning to TRBD1. CDR1 is LGHDT and CDR2 is YNNKEL in the germline V gene (reference sequence). V shed 1 base and J 6 bases; nucleotides not matched to a gene: 6. CDR3 length equals 15 residues. CDR3 in DNA: TGTGCCAGCAGCCAAGCGGCGGGACAGGGCCCTGAAGCTTTCTTT. This sequence encodes CASSQAAGQGPEAFF.

The CDR3 sequence: CASSLVLRGEETQYF. DNA of the CDR3: TGCGCCAGCAGCTTGGTTCTACGGGGGGAAGAGACCCAGTACTTC. The chain couples TRBV5-1 to TRBJ2-5; TRBD2 matches 7 bases. Per germline, CDR1 SGHRS and CDR2 YFSETQ. This CDR3 comprises 15 residues. The V and J ends lost 0 bases and 3 bases, in that order; junction bases with no gene match: 5.

This clonotype was detected only a few times. This chain connects TRBV5-1 to TRBJ2-1; 7 bases map to TRBD2. CDR3 size: 14 residues. CDR1 and CDR2 (germline): SGHRS, YFSETQ. V trimming: 4 bases; J trimming: 7 bases; junction bases outside the gene matches: 8. CDR3: CASSRTPSGNEQFF. The CDR3 coding sequence is TGCGCCAGCAGCCGAACTCCTAGCGGTAATGAGCAGTTCTTC. The full variable domain, with the rest looked up from reference TRBV5-1 and TRBJ2-1, is KAGVTQTPRYLIKTRGQQVTLSCSPISGHRSVSWYQQTPGQGLQFLFEYFSETQRNKGNFPGRFSGRQFSNSRSEMNVSTLELGDSALYLCASSRTPSGNEQFFGPGTRLTVL.

The rearrangement uses TRBV10-3 and TRBJ2-5, with 12 nucleotides matching TRBD1. CDR1 and CDR2 from the germline V gene are ENHRY and SYGVKD. After removal of 8 bases from V and 4 bases from J, the junction contained 2 bases not matched to a gene. The length of the CDR3 is 13 residues. The CDR3 DNA follows: TGTGCCATCGGGGACAGGGGGCTAGAGACCCAGTACTTC. Its protein product is CAIGDRGLETQYF.

V gene TRBV29-1 combines with J gene TRBJ2-2, with TRBD1 identical over 8 bases. The CDR3 has 15 residues. The germline gives CDR1 SQVTM, CDR2 ANQGSEA. The junction had 8 bases not matched to a gene; V was cut back by 4 bases and J by 4 bases. CDR3: CSVVRGPSATGELFF. The CDR3 DNA sequence: TGCAGCGTTGTCAGGGGGCCCTCGGCCACCGGGGAGCTGTTTTTT.

The V and J genes are TRBV30 and TRBJ2-7; 7 nucleotides align to TRBD1. The germline V gene has CDR1 GTSNPN and CDR2 SVGIG (reference sequence). Trimming cost V 2 bases and J 5 bases; bases outside gene matches: 9. The CDR3 runs 14 residues. The CDR3 nucleotides read TGTGCCTGGAGTCTAGGGCCACAGGGGAACGAGCAGTACTTC. Translation: CAWSLGPQGNEQYF.

This clonotype was recorded a few times. The chain uses TRBV7-7 and TRBJ2-1; D may be TRBD2 (6 bases). CDR1 is SSHAT, CDR2 FNYEAQ, per germline (reference sequence). The CDR3 length is 14 residues. V shed 1 base and J shed 5 bases, with 9 bases lying between them. Here the CDR3 DNA reads TGTGCCAGCAGCTTAGGCGGGATAAACAATGAGCAGTTCTTC. Its translation: CASSLGGINNEQFF.

V and J are TRBV12-3 or TRBV12-4 and TRBJ2-7; unclear D gene. Trimming removed 1 base from V and 6 bases from J, with 10 bases in between. The CDR3 length is 13 residues. CDR3 sequence (DNA): TGTGCCAGCAGTTTAGATGTAAGACTCGAGCAGTACTTC. Its protein is CASSLDVRLEQYF.

This clonotype turned up a few times. The chain couples TRBV5-1 to TRBJ2-7; unclear D gene. This CDR3 contains 13 residues. V lost 4 bases, J lost 5 bases, and 13 bases lay in between. CDR1 and CDR2 (germline): SGHRS, YFSETQ. The CDR3, as DNA: TGCGCCAGCAGCAGCTCCGTCTCTAACGAGCAGTACTTC. Translating gives CASSSSVSNEQYF.

This clonotype turned up a few times. The CDR3 bases are TGCGCCAGCAGCTTGGGATCGGGGAGAAACAATGAGCAGTTCTTC. This encodes CASSLGSGRNNEQFF. This chain uses TRBV5-1 with TRBJ2-1; D is perhaps TRBD2 (5 bases). Germline V lookup: CDR1 SGHRS, CDR2 YFSETQ. The V end lost 0 bases, the J end lost 5 bases, and 12 bases lay between the germline ends. This CDR3 contains 15 residues.

This clonotype has only one observation. This chain joins TRBV4-2 and TRBJ2-1; 8 nucleotides agree with TRBD1. The CDR3 has 15 residues. V shed 4 bases, J shed 8 bases, and the junction held 10 bases outside the gene matches. The V gene's germline CDR1 is LGHNA and CDR2 YNFKEQ. The CDR3 region is CASSPRRTGKDEQFF. The CDR3 region has the DNA TGTGCCAGCAGCCCTCGGAGGACAGGGAAGGATGAGCAGTTCTTC.

The rearrangement uses TRBV5-8 and TRBJ2-3, with TRBD2 identical over 7 bases. Looked up from germline, CDR1 is SGHTS and CDR2 is YDEGEE. The ends lost 4 bases at V and 3 bases at J; junction bases unmatched: 5. This CDR3 is built from 14 residues. In DNA, the CDR3 is TGTGCCAGCAGCGAGGGACTATTTACAGATACGCAGTATTTT. It translates to CASSEGLFTDTQYF.

This chain connects TRBV6-1 to TRBJ1-4; D gene ambiguous. Between the trimmed V and J ends, which lost 6 bases and 1 base, there was a span of 12 bases. Germline lookup yields CDR1 MNHNS and CDR2 SASEGT. The CDR3 covers 15 residues. In nucleotides, the CDR3 is TGTGCCAGCAGAACATCTTTTGGAACTAATGAAAAACTGTTTTTT. Translating it yields CASRTSFGTNEKLFF.

J is TRBJ2-7 and V is TRBV7-2; no definite D call. In germline, CDR1 is SGHTA, CDR2 FQGNSA. Trimming removed 1 base at V and 5 bases at J, with 9 bases between. This CDR3 is 13 amino acids long. The CDR3 coding sequence is TGTGCCAGCAGCTTAGTCCCCAGTAACGAGCAGTACTTC. Encoded protein: CASSLVPSNEQYF.

This clonotype was seen more than once but under ten times. The chain links TRBV6-5 to TRBJ2-1; a weak D match, TRBD2 (6 bases). The CDR3 has 16 residues. Germline CDR1 and CDR2: MNHEY and SVGAGI. V was clipped by 2 bases and J by 3 bases, with 14 bases between them. The CDR3 region is CASSYDRRASYNEQFF. CDR3 sequence (DNA): TGTGCCAGCAGTTACGATAGGAGGGCGAGCTACAATGAGCAGTTCTTC.

The chain employs TRBV5-1 and TRBJ1-2; D ambiguous. The V and J ends lost 0 bases and 8 bases respectively, with 11 bases between them. In germline, CDR1 is SGHRS, CDR2 YFSETQ. The CDR3 spans 13 residues. The CDR3: CASSLAGIVGYTF. The CDR3 DNA reads as TGCGCCAGCAGCTTGGCTGGGATCGTAGGCTACACCTTC. Looking up the rest from reference TRBV5-1 and TRBJ1-2 gives the full variable domain: KAGVTQTPRYLIKTRGQQVTLSCSPISGHRSVSWYQQTPGQGLQFLFEYFSETQRNKGNFPGRFSGRQFSNSRSEMNVSTLELGDSALYLCASSLAGIVGYTFGSGTRLTVV.

The chain combines TRBV25-1 with TRBJ2-1; D call uncertain. This CDR3 spans 12 amino acids. The germline V and J ends were trimmed by 4 bases and 8 bases, with 9 bases remaining between them. The germline V gene encodes CDR1 MGHDK and CDR2 SYGVNS. As DNA, the CDR3 is TGTGCCAGCAGTGTGGTACGGGATGAGCAGTTCTTC. This gives the protein CASSVVRDEQFF. The full variable domain, its missing parts supplied by reference TRBV25-1 and TRBJ2-1, is EADIYQTPRYLVIGTGKKITLECSQTMGHDKMYWYQQDPGMELHLIHYSYGVNSTEKGDLSSESTVSRIRTEHFPLTLESARPSHTSQYLCASSVVRDEQFFGPGTRLTVL.